These 5 T cell receptor beta chains were all obtained from the same sample, sequenced in a study of blood T cell repertoires in COVID-19. Only in-frame clones appear in the TCRdb table, and some are missing; sequencing was by immunoSEQ multiplex PCR. The table records 190,000 or so clones, around 82% of them present only once. Material for sequencing was PBMCs or T cells enriched from blood (not recorded which). All receptors come from a man aged 35 to 55 who had recovered from COVID-19.

The chain joins TRBV29-1 to TRBJ2-5, with no clear D. Trimming stripped 5 bases from V and 4 bases from J, with 14 bases between. There are 13 residues in the CDR3. CDR1 and CDR2 from the germline V gene are SQVTM and ANQGSEA. CDR3 sequence reads: CSVNRGVGETQYF. Written as DNA, the CDR3 is TGCAGCGTTAACCGAGGAGTCGGAGAGACCCAGTACTTC.

CDR3 region: CASSISGSQGNEQFF. DNA of the CDR3: TGCGCCAGCAGCATTAGCGGGAGTCAAGGAAATGAGCAGTTCTTC. The chain recombines TRBV5-1 with TRBJ2-1, with 9 bases matching TRBD2. The CDR3 has 15 residues. Germline V CDR1 and CDR2: SGHRS, YFSETQ. V lost 4 bases to trimming and J lost 7 bases; unmatched junction nucleotides: 9.

This chain uses TRBV27 with TRBJ2-7, with 8 bases lining up with TRBD1. Trimming cost V 6 bases and J 0 bases; bases outside gene matches: 7. Looked up from germline, CDR1 is MNHEY and CDR2 is SMNVEV (reference sequence). The CDR3 has 15 amino acids. Here the CDR3 reads CASRDRVPSSYEQYF. The CDR3 DNA reads as TGTGCCAGCAGGGACAGGGTACCAAGCTCCTACGAGCAGTACTTC.

The V and J genes are TRBV18 and TRBJ2-1; 10 nucleotides align to TRBD2. This CDR3 has 16 residues. V shed 4 bases and J 7 bases; nucleotides not matched to a gene: 10. Germline assignment: CDR1 KGHSH and CDR2 LQKENI. CDR3 DNA: TGTGCCAGCTCACAGGGCGCTAGCGGGAGAACAAATGAGCAGTTCTTC. Amino acid sequence: CASSQGASGRTNEQFF.

This clone was recorded a few times. The chain links TRBV7-2 to TRBJ2-1; 11 bases map to TRBD2. Germline-derived CDR1 and CDR2 are SGHTA and FQGNSA. The CDR3 is 15 residues long. The junction had 7 bases not matched to a gene; V was cut back by 5 bases and J by 7 bases. The CDR3 spells CASSPEASGRNEQFF. The CDR3 region has the DNA TGTGCCAGCAGCCCAGAGGCTAGCGGGAGGAATGAGCAGTTCTTC.